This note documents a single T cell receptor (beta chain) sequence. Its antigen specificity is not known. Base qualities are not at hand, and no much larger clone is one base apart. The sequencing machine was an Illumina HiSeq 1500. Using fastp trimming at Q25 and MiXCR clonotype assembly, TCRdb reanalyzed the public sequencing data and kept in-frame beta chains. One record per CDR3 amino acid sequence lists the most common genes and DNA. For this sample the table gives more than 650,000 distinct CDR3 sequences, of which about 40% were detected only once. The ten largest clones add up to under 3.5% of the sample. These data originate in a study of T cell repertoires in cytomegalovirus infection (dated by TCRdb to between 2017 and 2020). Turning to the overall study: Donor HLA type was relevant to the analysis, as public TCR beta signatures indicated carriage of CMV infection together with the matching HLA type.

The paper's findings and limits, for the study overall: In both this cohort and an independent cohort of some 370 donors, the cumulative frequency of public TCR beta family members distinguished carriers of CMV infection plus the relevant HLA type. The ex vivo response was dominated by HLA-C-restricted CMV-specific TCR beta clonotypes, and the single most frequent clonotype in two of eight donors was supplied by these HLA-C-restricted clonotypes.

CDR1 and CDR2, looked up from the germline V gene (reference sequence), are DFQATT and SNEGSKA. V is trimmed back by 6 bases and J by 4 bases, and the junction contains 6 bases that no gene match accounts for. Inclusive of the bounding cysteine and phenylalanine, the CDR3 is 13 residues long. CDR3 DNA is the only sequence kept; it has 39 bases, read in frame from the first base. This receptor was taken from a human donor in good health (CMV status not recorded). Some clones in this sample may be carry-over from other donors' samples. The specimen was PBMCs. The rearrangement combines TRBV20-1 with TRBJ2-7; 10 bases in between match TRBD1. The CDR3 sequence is CSAPGQGHYEQYF. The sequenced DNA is TGCAGTGCACCGGGACAGGGGCATTACGAGCAGTACTTC.